The next 20 T cell receptor beta chains were all read from a single sample in a study of OX40 agonist ivuxolimab in advanced cancers. Produced via immunoSEQ multiplex PCR; TCRdb's table is partial and in-frame only. This sample has more than 65,000 clones, with roughly four fifths found just once. Source: CD4+ or CD8+ T cells sorted from blood, taken in a trial of the OX40 agonist ivuxolimab. These TCRs come from an adult with an advanced solid tumor such as melanoma, head and neck, liver or kidney cancer.

The V call is TRBV19, the J call TRBJ1-1; 11 bases agree with TRBD1. CDR3 length equals 16 residues. In germline, CDR1 is LNHDA, CDR2 SQIVND (reference sequence). The V gene end was trimmed by 2 bases and the J gene end by 3 bases; junction bases not matched to a gene: 5. The CDR3 sequence is CASSIRTGGAYTEAFF. Here the CDR3 DNA reads TGTGCCAGTAGTATAAGGACAGGGGGCGCATACACTGAAGCTTTCTTT.

This clone was seen only a few times. The V call is TRBV2, the J call TRBJ1-6, with D perhaps matching TRBD1 (5 bases). With 5 bases removed from V and 9 bases from J, the gap between germline ends came to 14 bases. The CDR3 is 14 residues long. Germline V gene lookup returns CDR1 SNHLY and CDR2 FYNNEI. This CDR3 is CASSRSGIFSPLHF. The DNA of the CDR3 is TGTGCCAGCAGTCGATCAGGGATTTTTTCACCCCTCCACTTT.

The chain links TRBV7-2 to TRBJ2-3; TRBD2 agrees at 13 bases. The junction had 11 bases not matched to a gene; V was cut back by 4 bases and J by 1 base. CDR1 is SGHTA, CDR2 FQGNSA, per germline. The CDR3 spans 19 residues. Here the CDR3 DNA reads TGTGCCAGCAGCTCCAATCCCGGACTAGCGGGGGCCCGCACAGATACGCAGTATTTT. Its translation: CASSSNPGLAGARTDTQYF.

CDR3 protein: CSAKRGQLETEAFF. CDR3 in DNA: TGCAGCGCTAAGAGGGGGCAGCTGGAAACTGAAGCTTTCTTT. This chain joins TRBV29-1 and TRBJ1-1; 7 bases align to TRBD1. The CDR3 runs 14 residues. Trimming took 7 bases from V and 5 from J; bases not matched to a gene: 13. Germline V gene data show CDR1 as SQVTM and CDR2 as ANQGSEA.

V and J are TRBV7-9 and TRBJ2-5, with 7 bases aligning to TRBD2. J was trimmed by 3 bases and V by 1 base; bases with no gene match: 5. CDR1 SEHNR and CDR2 FQNEAQ come from the germline V gene (reference sequence). This CDR3 is built from 15 residues. CDR3 in amino acids: CASSLDRTREETQYF. The DNA of the CDR3 is TGTGCCAGCAGCTTAGACCGGACTAGGGAAGAGACCCAGTACTTC.

V gene TRBV6-1 combines with J gene TRBJ1-1, with D unresolved. Per the germline V gene, CDR1 is MNHNS and CDR2 is SASEGT. V lost 2 bases and J lost 3, with 4 bases in between. The CDR3 spans 12 residues. In DNA form, the CDR3 reads TGTGCCAGCAGTGAACTCGACACTGAAGCTTTCTTT. This sequence encodes CASSELDTEAFF.

Here the CDR3 DNA reads TGTGCCAGCAGCTCTGGAGGGGGATCCACTGAAGCTTTCTTT. Translated, it gives CASSSGGGSTEAFF. V usage is TRBV7-2 and J usage is TRBJ1-1; tentative D call: TRBD1 (6 bases). From germline, CDR1 is SGHTA and CDR2 FQGNSA. The CDR3 runs to 14 residues. V was trimmed by 4 bases and J by 4 bases, leaving 13 bases between them. Using reference TRBV7-2 and TRBJ1-1 for the parts outside the CDR3, the full variable domain is GAGVSQSPSNKVTEKGKDVELRCDPISGHTALYWYRQSLGQGLEFLIYFQGNSAPDKSGLPSDRFSAERTGGSVSTLTIQRTQQEDSAVYLCASSSGGGSTEAFFGQGTRLTVV.

This clone showed up just a few times. CDR3 sequence reads: CASSPTGHNKNIQYF. CDR3 DNA sequence: TGTGCCAGCTCACCGACGGGACACAACAAAAACATTCAGTACTTC. This chain connects TRBV18 to TRBJ2-4; D is perhaps TRBD1 (6 bases). There are 15 residues in the CDR3. V lost 3 bases, J lost 3 bases, and 12 bases lay in between. The germline V gene has CDR1 KGHSH and CDR2 LQKENI.

This clone was counted once. The rearrangement links TRBV10-3 to TRBJ2-3; TRBD1 is a possible D gene (6 bases). The CDR3 is made up of 15 amino acids. The germline gives CDR1 ENHRY, CDR2 SYGVKD. V was cut by 6 bases and J by 1 base, with 14 bases left in between. The CDR3 DNA sequence: TGTGCCATCAGAAATGACAAGGGGGGCACAGATACGCAGTATTTT. It encodes CAIRNDKGGTDTQYF.

Here the CDR3 reads CAWSEAWGRGYTF. CDR3 sequence (DNA): TGTGCCTGGAGTGAGGCGTGGGGACGCGGCTACACCTTC. This chain links TRBV30 with TRBJ1-2; possibly TRBD1 for D (5 bases). The CDR3 contains 13 residues. Trimming cost V 1 base and J 8 bases, with 14 bases left between them. CDR1 is GTSNPN, CDR2 SVGIG, per germline (reference sequence).

J is TRBJ1-3 and V is TRBV6-5; possible D gene TRBD1, 5 bases. The V end was cut by 2 bases, the J end by 3 bases, with 8 bases between. The CDR3 runs to 14 residues. CDR1 and CDR2 from the germline V gene are MNHEY and SVGAGI. The chain's CDR3 is CASSYGGDGNTIYF. DNA for the CDR3: TGTGCCAGCAGTTACGGGGGGGATGGAAACACCATATATTTT.

This clone was observed a handful of times. V and J are TRBV30 and TRBJ1-5; D is ambiguous. CDR1 and CDR2 (germline): GTSNPN, SVGIG (reference sequence). This CDR3 is built from 13 residues. Trimming cost V 2 bases and J 4 bases, with 9 bases left between them. The CDR3 loop is CAWSPGPNQPQHF. CDR3 in DNA: TGTGCCTGGAGTCCTGGACCTAATCAGCCCCAGCATTTT.

The chain has TRBV5-1 and TRBJ2-3; D may be TRBD2 (5 bases). The CDR3 contains 13 residues. Trimming removed 4 bases from V and 3 bases from J, with 9 bases in between. Germline V gives CDR1 SGHRS, CDR2 YFSETQ. The CDR3 DNA follows: TGCGCCAGCAGCATCGAGGGAACAGATACGCAGTATTTT. Its protein is CASSIEGTDTQYF.

V is TRBV19 and J is TRBJ1-6, with D unclear. The CDR3 runs to 14 residues. From germline, CDR1 is LNHDA and CDR2 SQIVND (reference sequence). V lost 4 bases to trimming and J lost 7 bases, with 11 bases between them. CDR3 sequence (DNA): TGTGCCAGTAGTAACTCTAATTGGAATTCACCCCTCCACTTT. Translated, it gives CASSNSNWNSPLHF.

The V and J genes are TRBV11-2 and TRBJ2-5; 10 positions agree with TRBD2. After removal of 4 bases from V and 7 bases from J, the junction contained 6 bases not matched to a gene. In germline, CDR1 is SGHAT, CDR2 FQNNGV. This CDR3 region has 14 residues. Here the CDR3 DNA reads TGTGCCAGCAGCTCACAGCGGGGGGGCGGGACCCAGTACTTC. Amino acids: CASSSQRGGGTQYF. The entire variable domain, with the rest obtained from reference TRBV11-2 and TRBJ2-5, is as follows: EAGVAQSPRYKIIEKRQSVAFWCNPISGHATLYWYQQILGQGPKLLIQFQNNGVVDDSQLPKDRFSAERLKGVDSTLKIQPAKLEDSAVYLCASSSQRGGGTQYFGPGTRLLVL.

The rearrangement joins TRBV25-1 to TRBJ1-2; unclear D gene. V was cut by 4 bases and J by 11 bases, with 14 bases left in between. This CDR3 is 12 amino acids long. In germline, CDR1 is MGHDK, CDR2 SYGVNS. DNA for the CDR3: TGTGCCAGCAGTGGACCCCCCGGGATTTACACCTTC. It translates to CASSGPPGIYTF.

The chain links TRBV7-8 to TRBJ1-4, with D uncertain. The length of the CDR3 is 14 residues. CDR1 and CDR2 from the germline V gene are SGHVS and FQNEAQ. V gave up 5 bases and J gave up 7 bases, with 14 bases separating them. The CDR3 region is CASSPGHQTEKLFF. In DNA form, the CDR3 reads TGTGCCAGCAGCCCGGGCCATCAAACTGAAAAACTGTTTTTT.

The genes are TRBV28 and TRBJ1-2, with D tentatively TRBD1 (6 bases). CDR1 MDHEN and CDR2 SYDVKM come from the germline V gene. The CDR3 loop spans 13 amino acids. Deletions cut 5 bases from V and 8 bases from J, with 15 bases between. This CDR3 reads CASSPTGVAGYTF. CDR3 bases: TGTGCCAGCAGTCCGACAGGCGTCGCGGGCTACACCTTC.

This sequence joins TRBV11-2 and TRBJ1-1; D is ambiguous. Germline V gene lookup returns CDR1 SGHAT and CDR2 FQNNGV. The V and J ends lost 5 bases and 1 base respectively, with 11 bases between them. The CDR3 length is 14 residues. CDR3 residues: CASSQQPGNTEAFF. The CDR3, as DNA: TGTGCCAGCAGCCAACAACCAGGGAACACTGAAGCTTTCTTT.

The genes are TRBV2 and TRBJ2-7; no clear D. The CDR3 contains 16 residues. CDR1 is SNHLY, CDR2 FYNNEI, per germline. V gave up 4 bases and J gave up 3 bases, with 19 bases separating them. Here the CDR3 DNA reads TGTGCCAGCAGTGGCGAATCGGCAGCTTTTAACTACGAGCAGTACTTC. This translates into CASSGESAAFNYEQYF.